This T cell receptor (beta chain) was found in a study of T cell repertoires in cytomegalovirus infection. Study information: Recently described HLA-C-restricted plus well-studied HLA-B-restricted CMV epitopes were used. Shared public TCR beta signatures pointed to both CMV infection and a matching HLA type.

Trimming at V came to 5 bases and at J to 6 bases, leaving 7 bases not matched to a gene. Germline V lookup: CDR1 MNHNY, CDR2 SVGAGI (reference sequence). This CDR3 has 15 residues. This clonotype was seen repeatedly, ten times or more. No antigen is known for it. Study-wide results and caveats: Dominating the ex vivo response were TCR beta clonotypes that were CMV-specific and HLA-C-restricted.

TCRdb called the reads again in MiXCR, with one record for every CDR3 protein. The sample gives more than 250,000 distinct CDR3 sequences, 20% to 25% of which show up once; more than 10% is in the top ten. The clonotype comes from a human donor in good health (CMV status not recorded). Some clones in this sample may be carry-over from other donors' samples. The chain employs TRBV6-6 and TRBJ1-6, with 7 bases lining up with TRBD1. Specimen: cultured PBMCs, collected from culture after CMV antigen stimulation. The CDR3 region is CASSLSGQSNSPLHF. CDR3 nucleotide sequence: TGTGCCAGCAGTCTTTCGGGACAGTCTAATTCACCCCTCCACTTT.